This record looks at one T cell receptor beta chain sequence and its context. TCRdb used MiXCR to reprocess the 5' RACE reads, holding one entry per CDR3 protein. The data hold around 610,000 distinct CDR3 sequences, with around an eighth observed a single time. CDR1 is LGHNA and CDR2 is YSLEER in the germline V gene. Trimming took off 4 bases at V and 1 base at J, with 11 bases between the two ends. This CDR3 comprises 14 residues. This sample was included in a study of T cells after yellow fever vaccination. The sample in question was PBMCs, obtained on the day of the yellow fever booster vaccination. The TCR was taken from a man aged 25 to 40 who received the YFV17D yellow fever vaccine. The chain combines TRBV4-3 with TRBJ2-7, with D maybe TRBD2 (6 bases). CDR3 sequence (DNA): TGCGCCAGCAGCCCGACTAGATTTTCCTACGAGCAGTACTTC. Translating it yields CASSPTRFSYEQYF.